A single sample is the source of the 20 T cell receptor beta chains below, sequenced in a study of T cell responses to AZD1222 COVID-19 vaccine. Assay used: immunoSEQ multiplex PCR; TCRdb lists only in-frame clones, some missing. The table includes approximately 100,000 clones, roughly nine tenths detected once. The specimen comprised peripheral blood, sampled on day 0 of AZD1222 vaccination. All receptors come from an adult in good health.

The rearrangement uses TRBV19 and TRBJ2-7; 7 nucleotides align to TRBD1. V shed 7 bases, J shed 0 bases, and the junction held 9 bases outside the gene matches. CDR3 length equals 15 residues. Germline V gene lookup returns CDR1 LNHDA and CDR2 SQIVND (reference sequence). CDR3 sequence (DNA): TGTGCCAGTACCGCCGGACAGGAGAGCTCCTACGAGCAGTACTTC. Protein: CASTAGQESSYEQYF. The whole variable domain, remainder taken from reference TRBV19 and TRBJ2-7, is DGGITQSPKYLFRKEGQNVTLSCEQNLNHDAMYWYRQDPGQGLRLIYYSQIVNDFQKGDIAEGYSVSREKKESFPLTVTSAQKNPTAFYLCASTAGQESSYEQYFGPGTRLTVT.

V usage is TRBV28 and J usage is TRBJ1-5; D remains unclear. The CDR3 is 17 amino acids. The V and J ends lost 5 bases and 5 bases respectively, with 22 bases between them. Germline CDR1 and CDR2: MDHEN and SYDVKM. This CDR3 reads CASSSPGLSGSHQPQHF. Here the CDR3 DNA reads TGTGCCAGCAGTAGCCCTGGACTTTCCGGGTCCCATCAGCCCCAGCATTTT.

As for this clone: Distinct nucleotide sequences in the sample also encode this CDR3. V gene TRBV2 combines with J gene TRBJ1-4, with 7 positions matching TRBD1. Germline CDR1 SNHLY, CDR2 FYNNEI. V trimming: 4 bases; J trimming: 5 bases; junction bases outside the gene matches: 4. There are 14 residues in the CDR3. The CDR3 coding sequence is TGTGCCAGCAGTGGGGGACAGTCAAATGAAAAACTGTTTTTT. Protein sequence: CASSGGQSNEKLFF.

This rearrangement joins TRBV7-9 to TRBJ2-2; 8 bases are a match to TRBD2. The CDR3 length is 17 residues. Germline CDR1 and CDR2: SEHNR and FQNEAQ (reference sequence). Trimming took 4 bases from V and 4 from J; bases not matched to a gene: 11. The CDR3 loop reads CASSSGGANSLTGELFF. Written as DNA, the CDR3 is TGTGCCAGCAGCTCGGGAGGGGCCAATTCCCTCACCGGGGAGCTGTTTTTT.

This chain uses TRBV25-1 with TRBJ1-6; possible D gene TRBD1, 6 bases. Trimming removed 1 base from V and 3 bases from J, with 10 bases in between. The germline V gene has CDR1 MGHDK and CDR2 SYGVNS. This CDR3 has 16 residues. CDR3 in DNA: TGTGCCAGCAGTGAATTCGGACAGAACTATAATTCACCCCTCCACTTT. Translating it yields CASSEFGQNYNSPLHF.

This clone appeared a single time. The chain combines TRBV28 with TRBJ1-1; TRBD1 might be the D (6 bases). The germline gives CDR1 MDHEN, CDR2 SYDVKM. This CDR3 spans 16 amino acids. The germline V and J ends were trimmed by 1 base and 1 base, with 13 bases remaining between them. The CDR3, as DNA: TGTGCCAGCAGTTTATCCTTAACAGGGCGGAACACTGAAGCTTTCTTT. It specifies CASSLSLTGRNTEAFF.

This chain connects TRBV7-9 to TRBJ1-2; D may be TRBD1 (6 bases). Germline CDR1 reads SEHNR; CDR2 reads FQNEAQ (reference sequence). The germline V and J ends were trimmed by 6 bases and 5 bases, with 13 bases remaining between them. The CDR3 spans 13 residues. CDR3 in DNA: TGTGCCAGCAGGTCCGATCAGGGGTATGGCTACACCTTC. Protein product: CASRSDQGYGYTF.

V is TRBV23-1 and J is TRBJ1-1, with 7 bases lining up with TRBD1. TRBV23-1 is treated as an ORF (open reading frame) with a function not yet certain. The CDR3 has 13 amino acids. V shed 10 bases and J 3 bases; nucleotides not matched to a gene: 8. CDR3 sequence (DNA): TGCGCCAAGGACAGGCACGATTACACTGAAGCTTTCTTT. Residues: CAKDRHDYTEAFF.

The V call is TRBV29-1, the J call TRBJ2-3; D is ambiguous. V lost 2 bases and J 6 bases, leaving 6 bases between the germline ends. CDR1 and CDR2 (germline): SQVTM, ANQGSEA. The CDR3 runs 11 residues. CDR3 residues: CSVEHSDTQYF. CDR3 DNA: TGCAGCGTTGAACACTCGGATACGCAGTATTTT.

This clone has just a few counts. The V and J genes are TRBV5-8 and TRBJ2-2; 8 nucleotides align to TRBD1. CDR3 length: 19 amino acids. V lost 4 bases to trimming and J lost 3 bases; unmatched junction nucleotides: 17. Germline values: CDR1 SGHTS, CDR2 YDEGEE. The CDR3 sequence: CASSADERTGLGYTGELFF. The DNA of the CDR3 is TGTGCCAGCAGCGCAGACGAGAGGACAGGGTTAGGTTACACCGGGGAGCTGTTTTTT.

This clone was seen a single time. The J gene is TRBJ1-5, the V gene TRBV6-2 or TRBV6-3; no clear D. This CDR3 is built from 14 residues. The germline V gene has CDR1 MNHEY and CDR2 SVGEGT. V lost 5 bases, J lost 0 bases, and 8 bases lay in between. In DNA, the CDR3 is TGTGCCAGCAGTCGGACGGCTAGCAATCAGCCCCAGCATTTT. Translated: CASSRTASNQPQHF.

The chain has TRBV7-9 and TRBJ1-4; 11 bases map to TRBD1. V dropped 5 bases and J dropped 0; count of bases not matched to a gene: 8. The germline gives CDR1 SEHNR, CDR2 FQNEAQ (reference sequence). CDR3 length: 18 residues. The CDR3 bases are TGTGCCAGCAGCCCGCCGGACAGGGGGCATGCAACTAATGAAAAACTGTTTTTT. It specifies CASSPPDRGHATNEKLFF.

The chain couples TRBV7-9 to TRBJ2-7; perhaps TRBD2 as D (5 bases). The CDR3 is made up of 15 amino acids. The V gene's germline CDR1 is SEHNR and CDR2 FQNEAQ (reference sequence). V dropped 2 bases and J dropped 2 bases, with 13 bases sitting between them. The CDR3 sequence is CASSLTWENPYEQYF. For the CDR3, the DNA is TGTGCCAGCAGCTTAACGTGGGAGAACCCCTACGAGCAGTACTTC. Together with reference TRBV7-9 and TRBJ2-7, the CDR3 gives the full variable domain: DTGVSQNPRHKITKRGQNVTFRCDPISEHNRLYWYRQTLGQGPEFLTYFQNEAQLEKSRLLSDRFSAERPKGSFSTLEIQRTEQGDSAMYLCASSLTWENPYEQYFGPGTRLTVT.

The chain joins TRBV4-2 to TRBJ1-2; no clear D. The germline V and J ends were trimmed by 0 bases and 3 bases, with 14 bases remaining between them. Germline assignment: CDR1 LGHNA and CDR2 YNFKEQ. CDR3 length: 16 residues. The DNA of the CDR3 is TGTGCCAGCAGCCAAGACGAGTCAGGATGGGACTATGGCTACACCTTC. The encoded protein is CASSQDESGWDYGYTF.

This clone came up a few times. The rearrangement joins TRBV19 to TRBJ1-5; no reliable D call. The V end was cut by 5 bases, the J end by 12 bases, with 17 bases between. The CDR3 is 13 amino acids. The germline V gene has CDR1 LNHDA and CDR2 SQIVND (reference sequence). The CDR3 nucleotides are TGTGCCAGTAGTCCCCGCTGGCTCGCGGGCCAGCATTTT. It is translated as CASSPRWLAGQHF. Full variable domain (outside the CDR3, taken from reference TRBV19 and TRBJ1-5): DGGITQSPKYLFRKEGQNVTLSCEQNLNHDAMYWYRQDPGQGLRLIYYSQIVNDFQKGDIAEGYSVSREKKESFPLTVTSAQKNPTAFYLCASSPRWLAGQHFGDGTRLSIL.

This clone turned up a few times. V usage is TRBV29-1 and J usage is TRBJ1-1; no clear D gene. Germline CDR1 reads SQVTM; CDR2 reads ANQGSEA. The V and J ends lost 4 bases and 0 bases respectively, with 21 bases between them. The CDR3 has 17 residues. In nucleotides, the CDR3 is TGCAGCGTTGCGCAAATGCGGGGTTTCGGGCTGAACACTGAAGCTTTCTTT. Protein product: CSVAQMRGFGLNTEAFF.

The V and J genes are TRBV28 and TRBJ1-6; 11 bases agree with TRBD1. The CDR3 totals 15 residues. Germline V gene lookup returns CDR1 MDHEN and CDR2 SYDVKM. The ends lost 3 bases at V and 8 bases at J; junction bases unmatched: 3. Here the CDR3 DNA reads TGTGCCAGCAGTTTGGACAGGGGGCCAGATTCACCCCTCCACTTT. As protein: CASSLDRGPDSPLHF.

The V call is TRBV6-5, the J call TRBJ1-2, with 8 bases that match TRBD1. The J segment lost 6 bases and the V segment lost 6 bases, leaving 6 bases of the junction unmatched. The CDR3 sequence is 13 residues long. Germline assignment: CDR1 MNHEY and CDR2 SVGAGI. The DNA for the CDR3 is TGTGCCAGCAGCCTGCAGGGGGCTGATGGCTACACCTTC. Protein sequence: CASSLQGADGYTF.

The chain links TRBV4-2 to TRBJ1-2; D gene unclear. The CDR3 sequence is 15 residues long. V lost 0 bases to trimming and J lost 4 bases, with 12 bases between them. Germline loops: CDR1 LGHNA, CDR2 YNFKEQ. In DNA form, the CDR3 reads TGTGCCAGCAGCCAAGAGGAGTCCGGGTTCTATGGCTACACCTTC. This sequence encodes CASSQEESGFYGYTF.

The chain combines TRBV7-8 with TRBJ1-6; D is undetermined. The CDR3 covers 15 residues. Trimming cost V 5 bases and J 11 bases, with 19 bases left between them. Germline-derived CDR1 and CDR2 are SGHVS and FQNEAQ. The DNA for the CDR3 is TGTGCCAGCAGCAAATCCAGGATCCCCATGACACCCCTCCACTTT. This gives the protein CASSKSRIPMTPLHF.